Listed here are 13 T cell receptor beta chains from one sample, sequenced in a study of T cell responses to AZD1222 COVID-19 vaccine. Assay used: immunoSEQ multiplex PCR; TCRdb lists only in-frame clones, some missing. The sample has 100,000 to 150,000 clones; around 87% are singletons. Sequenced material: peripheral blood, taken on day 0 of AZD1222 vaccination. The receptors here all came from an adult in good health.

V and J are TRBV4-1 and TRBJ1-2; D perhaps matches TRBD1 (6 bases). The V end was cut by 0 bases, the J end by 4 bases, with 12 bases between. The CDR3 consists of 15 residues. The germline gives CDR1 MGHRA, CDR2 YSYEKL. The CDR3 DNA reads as TGCGCCAGCAGCCAAGATTCCGGGGGCGTCTATGGCTACACCTTC. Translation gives CASSQDSGGVYGYTF.

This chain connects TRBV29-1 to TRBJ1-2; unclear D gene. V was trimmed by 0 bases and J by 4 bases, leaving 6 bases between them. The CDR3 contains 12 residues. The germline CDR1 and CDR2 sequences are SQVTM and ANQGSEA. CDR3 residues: CSVEEQVYGYTF. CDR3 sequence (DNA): TGCAGCGTTGAAGAGCAGGTCTATGGCTACACCTTC.

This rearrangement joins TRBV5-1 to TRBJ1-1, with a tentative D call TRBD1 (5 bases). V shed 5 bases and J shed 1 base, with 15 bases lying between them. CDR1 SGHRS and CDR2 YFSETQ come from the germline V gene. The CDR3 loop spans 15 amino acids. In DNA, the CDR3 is TGCGCCAGCAGGGGACGGGCGGGCGAGAACACTGAAGCTTTCTTT. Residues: CASRGRAGENTEAFF.

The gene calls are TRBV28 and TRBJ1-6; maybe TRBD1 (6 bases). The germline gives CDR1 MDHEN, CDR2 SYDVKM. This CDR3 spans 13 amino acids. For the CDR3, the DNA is TGTGCGACCATAAGGGGGAGAAATTCACCCCTCCACTTT. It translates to CATIRGRNSPLHF.

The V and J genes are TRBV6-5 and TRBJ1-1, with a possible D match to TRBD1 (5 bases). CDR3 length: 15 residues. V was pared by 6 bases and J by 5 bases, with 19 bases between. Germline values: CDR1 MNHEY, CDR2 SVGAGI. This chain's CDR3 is CASSPDPQGGTEAFF. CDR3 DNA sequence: TGTGCCAGCAGCCCGGACCCCCAGGGCGGTACTGAAGCTTTCTTT.

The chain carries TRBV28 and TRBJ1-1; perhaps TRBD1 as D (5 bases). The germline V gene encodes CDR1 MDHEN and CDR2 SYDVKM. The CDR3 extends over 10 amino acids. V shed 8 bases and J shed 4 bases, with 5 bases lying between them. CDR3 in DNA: TGTGCCAGCGGGGGCACTGAAGCTTTCTTT. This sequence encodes CASGGTEAFF.

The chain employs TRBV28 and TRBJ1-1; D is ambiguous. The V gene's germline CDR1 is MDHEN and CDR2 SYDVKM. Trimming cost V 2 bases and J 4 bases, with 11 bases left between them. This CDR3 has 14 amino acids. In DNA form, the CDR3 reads TGTGCCAGCAGTTTAAGTCCCGGAATCACTGAAGCTTTCTTT. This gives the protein CASSLSPGITEAFF.

For the CDR3, the DNA is TGTGCCAGCAGTGAAGCAGGAGGTCCTTGGGATGGCTACACCTTC. The encoded protein is CASSEAGGPWDGYTF. The chain has TRBV6-1 and TRBJ1-2, with unresolved D. Germline lookup yields CDR1 MNHNS and CDR2 SASEGT. The CDR3 length is 15 residues. The V end was cut by 0 bases, the J end by 6 bases, with 14 bases between.

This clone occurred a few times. CDR3 nucleotide sequence: TGTGCCAGCAGCCTCTCAGGGCGGTCTGAAGCTTTCTTT. Protein: CASSLSGRSEAFF. The rearrangement links TRBV14 to TRBJ1-1; tentatively, D is TRBD1 (5 bases). Germline-derived CDR1 and CDR2 are SGHDN and FVKESK. The CDR3 length is 13 residues. The V end was cut by 4 bases, the J end by 6 bases, with 12 bases between.

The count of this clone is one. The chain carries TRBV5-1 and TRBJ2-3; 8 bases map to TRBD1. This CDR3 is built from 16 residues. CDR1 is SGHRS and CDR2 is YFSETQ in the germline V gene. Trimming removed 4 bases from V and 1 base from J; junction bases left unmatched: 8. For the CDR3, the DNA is TGCGCCAGCAGCCGAAGGGTACAGGGGGGCACAGATACGCAGTATTTT. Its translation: CASSRRVQGGTDTQYF.

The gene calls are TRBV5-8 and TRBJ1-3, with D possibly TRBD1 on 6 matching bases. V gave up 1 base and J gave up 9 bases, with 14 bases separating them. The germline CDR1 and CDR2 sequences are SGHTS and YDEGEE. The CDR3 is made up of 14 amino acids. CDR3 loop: CASSLRWAGATIYF. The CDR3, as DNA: TGTGCCAGCAGCTTGAGGTGGGCAGGGGCCACCATATATTTT.

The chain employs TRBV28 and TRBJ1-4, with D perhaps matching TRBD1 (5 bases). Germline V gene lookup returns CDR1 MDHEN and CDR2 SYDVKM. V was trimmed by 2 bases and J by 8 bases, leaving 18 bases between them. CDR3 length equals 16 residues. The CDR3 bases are TGTGCCAGCAGTTTAACATCCCCAGGGAAACACGAAAAACTGTTTTTT. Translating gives CASSLTSPGKHEKLFF.

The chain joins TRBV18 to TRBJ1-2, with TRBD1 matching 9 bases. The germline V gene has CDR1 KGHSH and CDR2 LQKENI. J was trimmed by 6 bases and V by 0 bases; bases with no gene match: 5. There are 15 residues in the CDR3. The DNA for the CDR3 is TGTGCCAGCTCACCACCCGGGACAGGGAGAAATGGCTACACCTTC. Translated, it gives CASSPPGTGRNGYTF.